The 16 T cell receptor beta chains in this list originate from one sample, sequenced in a study of cytomegalovirus exposure and HLA in healthy donors. Amplification used 60 Vbeta primers and 13 Jbeta primers. Measured with immunoSEQ multiplex PCR; TCRdb has only the in-frame clones, and not every one. This sample has over 200,000 clones; approximately 84% occur once, and the top ten carry approximately 0.5%. The sequenced sample consisted of PBMCs. The receptors were sampled from a woman in her forties in good health and CMV-seronegative.

V is TRBV9 and J is TRBJ1-4; no clear D. This CDR3 has 14 residues. The V end lost 0 bases, the J end lost 6 bases, and 9 bases lay between the germline ends. CDR1 is SGDLS, CDR2 YYNGEE, per germline. In DNA form, the CDR3 reads TGTGCCAGCAGCGTAGGGGGAGGGCATGAAAAACTGTTTTTT. Protein sequence: CASSVGGGHEKLFF.

The chain employs TRBV19 and TRBJ2-7, with D perhaps TRBD2 (5 bases). Trimming shortened V by 5 bases and J by 0 bases, and 8 bases separated the two germline ends. Germline V gene data show CDR1 as LNHDA and CDR2 as SQIVND (reference sequence). The CDR3 is 13 residues long. CDR3 residues: CASSRRDSYEQYF. The CDR3 coding sequence is TGTGCCAGTAGTCGACGGGACTCCTACGAGCAGTACTTC.

This chain uses TRBV9 with TRBJ2-1; 13 nucleotides match TRBD2. The CDR3 extends over 18 amino acids. Germline V gene lookup returns CDR1 SGDLS and CDR2 YYNGEE. V shed 4 bases and J 0 bases; nucleotides not matched to a gene: 7. CDR3 loop: CASSTGTSGESSYNEQFF. CDR3 DNA sequence: TGTGCCAGCAGCACCGGGACTAGCGGGGAAAGCTCCTACAATGAGCAGTTCTTC.

CDR3 DNA: TGTGCCAGCAGCTTCGGCCGATCCGCGGGAGATACGCAGTATTTT. Amino acid sequence: CASSFGRSAGDTQYF. J is TRBJ2-3 and V is TRBV5-8; tentative D call: TRBD2 (5 bases). The CDR3 is 15 amino acids. Trimming cost V 2 bases and J 5 bases, with 15 bases left between them. The germline V gene has CDR1 SGHTS and CDR2 YDEGEE.

The chain combines TRBV5-1 with TRBJ1-1; no firm D call. CDR3 length: 13 amino acids. The ends were cut back, 5 bases at V and 0 bases at J, with 8 bases in the middle. Germline CDR1 reads SGHRS; CDR2 reads YFSETQ. The CDR3 is CASSLEMNTEAFF. The CDR3 DNA is TGCGCCAGCAGTCTAGAAATGAACACTGAAGCTTTCTTT.

This chain uses TRBV4-2 with TRBJ2-7; a weak D match, TRBD2 (6 bases). V lost 7 bases to trimming and J lost 5 bases, with 21 bases between them. This CDR3 has 15 residues. CDR1 LGHNA and CDR2 YNFKEQ come from the germline V gene. CDR3 in amino acids: CASTQRRRVGNEQYF. CDR3 sequence (DNA): TGTGCCAGCACCCAGCGAAGGAGGGTCGGCAACGAGCAGTACTTC.

This clone was seen more than once but under ten times. The rearrangement joins TRBV5-4 to TRBJ2-3; D unresolved. V lost 5 bases and J 2 bases, leaving 9 bases between the germline ends. Germline V gene sequence: CDR1 SGHNT, CDR2 YYREEE (reference sequence). This CDR3 contains 13 residues. The DNA of the CDR3 is TGTGCCAGCAGTAGCATCTTCACAGATACGCAGTATTTT. This gives the protein CASSSIFTDTQYF.

This chain uses TRBV2 with TRBJ2-5; 7 nucleotides line up with TRBD2. V trimming: 8 bases; J trimming: 5 bases; junction bases outside the gene matches: 5. This CDR3 is 12 amino acids long. The germline V gene has CDR1 SNHLY and CDR2 FYNNEI. The CDR3 nucleotides read TGTGCCAGCGGCGGGGAGGGGGAGACCCAGTACTTC. Protein: CASGGEGETQYF.

This clone was seen only a few times. The chain combines TRBV5-5 with TRBJ2-5; possibly TRBD1 for D (6 bases). Germline loops: CDR1 SGHKS, CDR2 YYEKEE (reference sequence). There are 16 residues in the CDR3. V lost 0 bases and J lost 5, with 17 bases in between. The DNA of the CDR3 is TGTGCCAGCAGCTTGGCCATCTCAGGGGTAGGGGAGACCCAGTACTTC. Translated, it gives CASSLAISGVGETQYF.

A single count supports this clone. At the DNA level, this CDR3 is encoded by other sequences in the same sample as well. The genes are TRBV6-5 and TRBJ1-2; D may be TRBD1 (5 bases). Between the trimmed V and J ends, which lost 2 bases and 2 bases, there was a span of 6 bases. The germline gives CDR1 MNHEY, CDR2 SVGAGI. This CDR3 spans 13 amino acids. The CDR3 region has the DNA TGTGCCAGCAGTTACGACAGAAACTATGGCTACACCTTC. Translated, it gives CASSYDRNYGYTF.

J is TRBJ1-1 and V is TRBV9; possible D gene TRBD1, 5 bases. The V and J ends lost 2 bases and 6 bases respectively, with 17 bases between them. The V gene's germline CDR1 is SGDLS and CDR2 YYNGEE. The CDR3 length is 15 residues. This chain's CDR3 is CASSVGGTGVAEAFF. DNA of the CDR3: TGTGCCAGCAGCGTGGGGGGAACGGGGGTAGCTGAAGCTTTCTTT.

This clone turned up a few times. This rearrangement joins TRBV6-5 to TRBJ1-5, with 8 bases identical to TRBD1. J lost 5 bases, V lost 8 bases, and 5 bases had no gene match. The CDR3 consists of 13 residues. Looked up from germline, CDR1 is MNHEY and CDR2 is SVGAGI. Here the CDR3 reads CASGSTGDQPQHF. The CDR3 region has the DNA TGTGCCAGCGGGTCGACAGGGGATCAGCCCCAGCATTTT.

This clone was counted once. The chain combines TRBV9 with TRBJ1-4, with a weak D call TRBD1 (6 bases). The length of the CDR3 is 15 residues. The V end lost 0 bases, the J end lost 7 bases, and 13 bases lay between the germline ends. Germline CDR1 reads SGDLS; CDR2 reads YYNGEE. The CDR3 sequence is CASSVGGGRTEKLFF. The CDR3 bases are TGTGCCAGCAGCGTAGGTGGGGGCCGGACTGAAAAACTGTTTTTT.

The chain combines TRBV4-3 with TRBJ1-6; unclear D gene. Germline V gene sequence: CDR1 LGHNA, CDR2 YSLEER. V was shortened by 4 bases and J by 10 bases, with 8 bases between the two germline ends. There are 12 residues in the CDR3. In nucleotides, the CDR3 is TGCGCCAGCAGCCCCCCCATGTCACCCCTCCACTTT. This translates into CASSPPMSPLHF.

This clone was recorded once. The rearrangement joins TRBV9 to TRBJ2-3; 9 positions match TRBD2. This CDR3 comprises 15 residues. The V and J ends lost 4 bases and 8 bases, in that order; junction bases with no gene match: 11. Per the germline V gene, CDR1 is SGDLS and CDR2 is YYNGEE. The CDR3 region has the DNA TGTGCCAGCAGCCGCGGGGGGGGCCAAGTCTCTACGCAGTATTTT. Protein: CASSRGGGQVSTQYF.

This chain connects TRBV19 to TRBJ1-2; 9 bases agree with TRBD1. This CDR3 comprises 15 residues. Germline V lookup: CDR1 LNHDA, CDR2 SQIVND (reference sequence). V lost 4 bases and J lost 6; bases outside the gene matches: 9. The CDR3 loop is CASSKPRGTGNGYTF. DNA for the CDR3: TGTGCCAGTAGTAAACCCCGTGGGACAGGGAATGGCTACACCTTC.